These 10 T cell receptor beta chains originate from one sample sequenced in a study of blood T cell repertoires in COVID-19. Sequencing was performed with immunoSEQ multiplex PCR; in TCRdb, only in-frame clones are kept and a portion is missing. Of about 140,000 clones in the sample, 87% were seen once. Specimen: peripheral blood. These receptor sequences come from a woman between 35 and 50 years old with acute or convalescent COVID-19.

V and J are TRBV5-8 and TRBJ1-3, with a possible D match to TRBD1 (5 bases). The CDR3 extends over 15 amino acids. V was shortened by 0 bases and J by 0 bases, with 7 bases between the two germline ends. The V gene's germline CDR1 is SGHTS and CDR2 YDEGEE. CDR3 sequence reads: CASSLGGDSGNTIYF. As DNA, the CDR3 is TGTGCCAGCAGCTTGGGGGGGGACTCTGGAAACACCATATATTTT.

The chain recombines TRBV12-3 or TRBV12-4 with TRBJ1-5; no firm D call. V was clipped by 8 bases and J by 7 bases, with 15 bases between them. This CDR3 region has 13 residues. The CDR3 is CASGEGGNQPQHF. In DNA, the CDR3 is TGTGCCAGCGGGGAGGGAGGGAACCAGCCCCAGCATTTT.

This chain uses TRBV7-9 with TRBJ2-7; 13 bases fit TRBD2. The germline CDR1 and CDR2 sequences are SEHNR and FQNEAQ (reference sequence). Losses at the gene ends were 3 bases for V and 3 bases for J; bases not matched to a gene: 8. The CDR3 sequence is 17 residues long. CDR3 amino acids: CASSFDWGLAGFYEQYF. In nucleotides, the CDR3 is TGTGCCAGCAGCTTCGATTGGGGACTAGCGGGGTTCTACGAGCAGTACTTC.

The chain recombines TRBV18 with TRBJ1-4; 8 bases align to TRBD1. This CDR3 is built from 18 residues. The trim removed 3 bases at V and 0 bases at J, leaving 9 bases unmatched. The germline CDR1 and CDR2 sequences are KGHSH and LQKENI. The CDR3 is CASSPGQGGFATNEKLFF. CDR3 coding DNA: TGTGCCAGCTCACCCGGACAGGGTGGATTTGCAACTAATGAAAAACTGTTTTTT.

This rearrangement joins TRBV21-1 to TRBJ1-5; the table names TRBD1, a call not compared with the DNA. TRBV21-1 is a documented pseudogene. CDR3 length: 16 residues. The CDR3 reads CASSNSGDRENQPQHF. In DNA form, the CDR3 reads TGTGCCAGCAGCAATTCGGGGGACAGGGAGAATCAGCCCCAGCATTTT.

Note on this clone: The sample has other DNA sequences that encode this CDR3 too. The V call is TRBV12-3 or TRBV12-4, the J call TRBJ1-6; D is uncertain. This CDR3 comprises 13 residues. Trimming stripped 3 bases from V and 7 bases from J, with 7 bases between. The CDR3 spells CASSFSGNSPLHF. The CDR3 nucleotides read TGTGCCAGCAGTTTCTCGGGAAATTCACCCCTCCACTTT.

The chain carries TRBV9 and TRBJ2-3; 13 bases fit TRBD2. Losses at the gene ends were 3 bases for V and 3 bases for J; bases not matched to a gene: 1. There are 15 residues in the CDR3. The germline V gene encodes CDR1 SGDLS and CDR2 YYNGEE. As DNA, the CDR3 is TGTGCCAGCAGCGAGACTAGCGGGGGGACAGATACGCAGTATTTT. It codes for CASSETSGGTDTQYF.

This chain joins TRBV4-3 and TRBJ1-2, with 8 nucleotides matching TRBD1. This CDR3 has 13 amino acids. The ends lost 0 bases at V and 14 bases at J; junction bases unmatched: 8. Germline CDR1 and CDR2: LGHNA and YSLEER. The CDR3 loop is CASSQEAQGARTF. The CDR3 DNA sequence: TGCGCCAGCAGCCAAGAAGCCCAGGGGGCGCGGACCTTC.

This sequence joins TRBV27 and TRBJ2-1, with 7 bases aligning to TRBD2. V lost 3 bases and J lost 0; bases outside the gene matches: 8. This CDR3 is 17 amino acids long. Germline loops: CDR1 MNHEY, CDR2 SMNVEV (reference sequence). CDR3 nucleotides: TGTGCCAGCAGTTTCCCTCCTGGGGGGGGCTCCTACAATGAGCAGTTCTTC. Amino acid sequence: CASSFPPGGGSYNEQFF.

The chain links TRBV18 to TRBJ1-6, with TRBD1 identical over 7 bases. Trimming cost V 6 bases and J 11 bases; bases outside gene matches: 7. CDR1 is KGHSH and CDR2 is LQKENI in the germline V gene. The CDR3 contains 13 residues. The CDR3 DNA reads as TGTGCCAGCTCCCCCGGACAGGTTACACCCCTCCACTTT. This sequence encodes CASSPGQVTPLHF.